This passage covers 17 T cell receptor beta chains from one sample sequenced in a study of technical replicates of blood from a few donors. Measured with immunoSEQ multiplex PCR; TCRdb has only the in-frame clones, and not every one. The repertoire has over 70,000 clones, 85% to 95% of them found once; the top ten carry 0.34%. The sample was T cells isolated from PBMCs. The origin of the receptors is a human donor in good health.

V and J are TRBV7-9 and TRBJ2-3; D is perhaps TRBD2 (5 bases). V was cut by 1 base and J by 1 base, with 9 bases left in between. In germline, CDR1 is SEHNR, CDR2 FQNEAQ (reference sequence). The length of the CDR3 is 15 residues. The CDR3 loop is CASSLGAEGTDTQYF. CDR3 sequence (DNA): TGTGCCAGCAGCTTAGGTGCGGAGGGCACAGATACGCAGTATTTT.

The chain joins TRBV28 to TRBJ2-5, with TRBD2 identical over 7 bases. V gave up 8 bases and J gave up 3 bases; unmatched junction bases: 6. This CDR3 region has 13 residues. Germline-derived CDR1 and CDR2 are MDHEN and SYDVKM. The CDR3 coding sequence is TGTGCCAGCCCTAGGGAGGGGAAAGAGACCCAGTACTTC. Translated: CASPREGKETQYF.

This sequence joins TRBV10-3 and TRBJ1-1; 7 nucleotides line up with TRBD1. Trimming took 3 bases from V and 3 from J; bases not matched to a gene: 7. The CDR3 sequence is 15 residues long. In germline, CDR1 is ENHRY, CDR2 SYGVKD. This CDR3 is CAISEKTGRHTEAFF. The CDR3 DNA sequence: TGTGCCATCAGTGAAAAGACAGGGAGGCACACTGAAGCTTTCTTT.

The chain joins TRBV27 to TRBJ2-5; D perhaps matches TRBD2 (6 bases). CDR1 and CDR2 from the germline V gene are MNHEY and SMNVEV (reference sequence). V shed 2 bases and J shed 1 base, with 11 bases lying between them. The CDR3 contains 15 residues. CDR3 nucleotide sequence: TGTGCCAGCAGTTTACTGGGGAGGTCCCAAGAGACCCAGTACTTC. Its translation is CASSLLGRSQETQYF.

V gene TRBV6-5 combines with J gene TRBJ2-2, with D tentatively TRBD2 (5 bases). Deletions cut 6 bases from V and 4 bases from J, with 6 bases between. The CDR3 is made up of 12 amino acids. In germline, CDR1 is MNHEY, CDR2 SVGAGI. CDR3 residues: CASSLATGELFF. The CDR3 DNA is TGTGCCAGCAGCCTAGCCACCGGGGAGCTGTTTTTT.

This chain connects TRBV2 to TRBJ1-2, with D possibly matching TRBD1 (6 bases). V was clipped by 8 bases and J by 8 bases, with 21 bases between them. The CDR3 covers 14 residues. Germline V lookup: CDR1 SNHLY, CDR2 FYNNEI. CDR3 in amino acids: CASLSNRVMGGYTF. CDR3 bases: TGTGCCAGCCTTTCTAACAGGGTGATGGGGGGCTACACCTTC.

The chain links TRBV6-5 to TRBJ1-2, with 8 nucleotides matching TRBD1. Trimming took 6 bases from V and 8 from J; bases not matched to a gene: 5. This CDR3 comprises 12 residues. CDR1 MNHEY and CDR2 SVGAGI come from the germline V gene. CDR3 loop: CASSRDRLGYTF. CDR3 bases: TGTGCCAGCAGCCGGGACAGGTTAGGCTACACCTTC.

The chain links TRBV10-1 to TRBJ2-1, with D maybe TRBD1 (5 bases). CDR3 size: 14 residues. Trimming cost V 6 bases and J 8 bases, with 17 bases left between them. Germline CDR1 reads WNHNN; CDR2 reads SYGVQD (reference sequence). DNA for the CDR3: TGCGCCAGCAGCGATTCCAGACAGTCCGATGAGCAGTTCTTC. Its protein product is CASSDSRQSDEQFF.

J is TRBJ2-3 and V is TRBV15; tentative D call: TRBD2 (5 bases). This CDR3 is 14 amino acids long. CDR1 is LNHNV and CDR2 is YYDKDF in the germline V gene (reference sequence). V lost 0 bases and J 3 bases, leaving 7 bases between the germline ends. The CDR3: CATSRDLATDTQYF. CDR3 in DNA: TGTGCCACCAGCAGAGACTTAGCGACAGATACGCAGTATTTT.

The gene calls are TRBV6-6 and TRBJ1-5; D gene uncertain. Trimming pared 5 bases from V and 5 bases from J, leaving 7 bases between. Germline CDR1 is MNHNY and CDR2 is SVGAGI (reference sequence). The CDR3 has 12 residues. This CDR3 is CASSGQDQPQHF. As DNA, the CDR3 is TGTGCCAGCAGTGGGCAAGATCAGCCCCAGCATTTT.

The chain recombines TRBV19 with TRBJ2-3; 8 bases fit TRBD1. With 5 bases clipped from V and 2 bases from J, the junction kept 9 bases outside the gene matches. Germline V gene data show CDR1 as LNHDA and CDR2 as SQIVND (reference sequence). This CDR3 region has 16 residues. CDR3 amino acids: CASSERTGLNTDTQYF. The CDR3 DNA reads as TGTGCCAGTAGTGAGCGGACAGGGCTTAACACAGATACGCAGTATTTT. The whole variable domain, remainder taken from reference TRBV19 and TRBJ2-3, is DGGITQSPKYLFRKEGQNVTLSCEQNLNHDAMYWYRQDPGQGLRLIYYSQIVNDFQKGDIAEGYSVSREKKESFPLTVTSAQKNPTAFYLCASSERTGLNTDTQYFGPGTRLTVL.

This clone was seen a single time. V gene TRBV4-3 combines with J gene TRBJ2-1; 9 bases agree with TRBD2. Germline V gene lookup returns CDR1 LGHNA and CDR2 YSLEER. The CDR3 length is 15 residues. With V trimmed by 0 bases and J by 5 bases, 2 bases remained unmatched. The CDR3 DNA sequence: TGCGCCAGCAGCCAAGAATTAGCGGGAGACAATGAGCAGTTCTTC. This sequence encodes CASSQELAGDNEQFF.

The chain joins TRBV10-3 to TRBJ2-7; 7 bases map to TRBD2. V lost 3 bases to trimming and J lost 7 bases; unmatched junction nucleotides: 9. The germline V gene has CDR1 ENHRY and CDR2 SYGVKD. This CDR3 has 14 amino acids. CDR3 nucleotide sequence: TGTGCCATCAGTGATATCGGCGGGAGTTCGGAGCAGTACTTC. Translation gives CAISDIGGSSEQYF.

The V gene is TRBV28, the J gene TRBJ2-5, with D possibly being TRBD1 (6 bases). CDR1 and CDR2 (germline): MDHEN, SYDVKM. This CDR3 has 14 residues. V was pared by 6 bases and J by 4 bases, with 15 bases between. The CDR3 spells CASSALTGGETQYF. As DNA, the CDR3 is TGTGCCAGCAGCGCTTTGACAGGAGGAGAGACCCAGTACTTC.

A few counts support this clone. The chain's CDR3 is CASSSGGPHTEAFF. The CDR3 DNA reads as TGTGCCAGCAGCTCCGGGGGACCGCACACTGAAGCTTTCTTT. The chain is built from TRBV5-4 and TRBJ1-1, with D possibly matching TRBD1 (5 bases). In germline, CDR1 is SGHNT, CDR2 YYREEE (reference sequence). The V end lost 3 bases, the J end lost 3 bases, and 12 bases lay between the germline ends. This CDR3 region has 14 residues.

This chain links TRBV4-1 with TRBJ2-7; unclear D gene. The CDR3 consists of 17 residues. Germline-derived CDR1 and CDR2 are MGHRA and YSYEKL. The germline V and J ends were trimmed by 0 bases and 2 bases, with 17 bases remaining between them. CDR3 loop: CASSQDPSRPKPYEQYF. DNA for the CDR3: TGCGCCAGCAGCCAAGACCCCTCGAGGCCCAAGCCCTACGAGCAGTACTTC.

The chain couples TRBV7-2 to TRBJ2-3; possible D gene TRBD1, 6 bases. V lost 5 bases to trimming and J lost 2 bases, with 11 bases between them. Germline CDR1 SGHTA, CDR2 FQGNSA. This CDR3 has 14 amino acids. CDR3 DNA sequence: TGTGCCAGCAGCGATCGGGACAACACAGATACGCAGTATTTT. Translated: CASSDRDNTDTQYF. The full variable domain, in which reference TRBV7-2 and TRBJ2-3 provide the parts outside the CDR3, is GAGVSQSPSNKVTEKGKDVELRCDPISGHTALYWYRQSLGQGLEFLIYFQGNSAPDKSGLPSDRFSAERTGGSVSTLTIQRTQQEDSAVYLCASSDRDNTDTQYFGPGTRLTVL.